This TCR beta chain was profiled in a study of cytomegalovirus exposure and HLA in healthy donors. Clones were read by immunoSEQ multiplex PCR, and TCRdb kept only the in-frame ones, dropping some. The sample holds about 110,000 clones, approximately 96% seen once. Germline loops: CDR1 KGHSH, CDR2 LQKENI. Trimming took 0 bases from V and 7 from J; bases not matched to a gene: 8. CDR3 length: 16 residues. The gene calls are TRBV18 and TRBJ2-2, with 7 bases that match TRBD1. The source is a woman aged 18 to 35 in good health and CMV-seronegative. The sequenced sample was PBMCs. CDR3 DNA: TGTGCCAGCTCACCACCGAAGAGGGGGCGAAGCGGGGAGCTGTTTTTT. Its protein product is CASSPPKRGRSGELFF.